The 7 T cell receptor beta chains below were found in one sample sequenced in a study of response to subunit inactivated influenza vaccine. TCRdb ran MiXCR on the RT-PCR reads and lists one entry per CDR3 protein. The data show 300,000 to 350,000 distinct CDR3 sequences, around a fifth seen once. The sequenced sample was PBMCs from blood, obtained roughly 20 months after vaccination. These receptors were taken from a man aged 45-69 years who received an inactivated influenza vaccine.

The chain employs TRBV7-8 and TRBJ2-3, with 9 bases fitting TRBD2. Germline lookup yields CDR1 SGHVS and CDR2 FQNEAQ. J was trimmed by 4 bases and V by 5 bases; bases with no gene match: 7. This CDR3 comprises 15 residues. CDR3 sequence: CASSSRTSAPDTQYF. CDR3 DNA: TGTGCCAGCAGCAGCCGGACTAGCGCGCCAGATACGCAGTATTTT.

There are many counts of this clonotype. This chain joins TRBV24-1 and TRBJ1-1; 8 bases map to TRBD1. The CDR3 contains 16 residues. Germline V CDR1 and CDR2: KGHDR, SFDVKD. The junction had 10 bases not matched to a gene; V was cut back by 4 bases and J by 4 bases. The CDR3 DNA is TGTGCCACCAGTGAGGGGGTAAACAGGGGGACCACTGAAGCTTTCTTT. Protein sequence: CATSEGVNRGTTEAFF.

Points on this clonotype: In this CDR3 the conserved last residue, phenylalanine or tryptophan, is missing, so a read error is likely. The gene calls are TRBV28 and TRBJ2-1; D perhaps matches TRBD2 (5 bases). Germline V gene lookup returns CDR1 MDHEN and CDR2 SYDVKM. V dropped 3 bases and J dropped 10 bases, with 16 bases sitting between them. The CDR3 runs to 14 residues. The CDR3 DNA reads as TGTGCCAGCAGTTTTGTGCCCGGGGTGGGAGAGCAGTTCTCC. Translated, it gives CASSFVPGVGEQFS.

This clonotype was recorded only once. V gene TRBV19 combines with J gene TRBJ2-1; D is ambiguous. Germline-derived CDR1 and CDR2 are LNHDA and SQIVND (reference sequence). The CDR3 totals 15 residues. The V end lost 1 base, the J end lost 9 bases, and 16 bases lay between the germline ends. The CDR3 DNA sequence: TGTGCCAGTAGTATAGTAAGATTGGCAGGTAGTGAGCAGTTCTTC. Translation: CASSIVRLAGSEQFF.

V gene TRBV20-1 combines with J gene TRBJ2-7, with no clear D. This CDR3 contains 12 residues. Between the trimmed V and J ends, which lost 0 bases and 4 bases, there was a span of 7 bases. Looked up from germline, CDR1 is DFQATT and CDR2 is SNEGSKA (reference sequence). The chain's CDR3 is CSARDRLYEQYF. The DNA for the CDR3 is TGCAGTGCTAGAGATCGTTTGTACGAGCAGTACTTC.

The table lists this clonotype with a few counts. The rearrangement joins TRBV20-1 to TRBJ1-5; 12 bases map to TRBD1. Per germline, CDR1 DFQATT and CDR2 SNEGSKA (reference sequence). This CDR3 region has 16 residues. The V and J ends lost 5 bases and 2 bases, in that order; junction bases with no gene match: 7. The CDR3 nucleotides are TGCAGTGCTGGATACGGGACAGGGGGCGGCAATCAGCCCCAGCATTTT. As protein: CSAGYGTGGGNQPQHF.

This clonotype has a handful of counts. The CDR3 DNA sequence: TGTGCCAGCAGCTTAGAACCGGGCCCCTATGGCTACACCTTC. Translated: CASSLEPGPYGYTF. The V gene is TRBV7-8, the J gene TRBJ1-2; no definite D call. Trimming cost V 1 base and J 4 bases, with 10 bases left between them. The germline V gene encodes CDR1 SGHVS and CDR2 FQNEAQ. There are 14 residues in the CDR3.